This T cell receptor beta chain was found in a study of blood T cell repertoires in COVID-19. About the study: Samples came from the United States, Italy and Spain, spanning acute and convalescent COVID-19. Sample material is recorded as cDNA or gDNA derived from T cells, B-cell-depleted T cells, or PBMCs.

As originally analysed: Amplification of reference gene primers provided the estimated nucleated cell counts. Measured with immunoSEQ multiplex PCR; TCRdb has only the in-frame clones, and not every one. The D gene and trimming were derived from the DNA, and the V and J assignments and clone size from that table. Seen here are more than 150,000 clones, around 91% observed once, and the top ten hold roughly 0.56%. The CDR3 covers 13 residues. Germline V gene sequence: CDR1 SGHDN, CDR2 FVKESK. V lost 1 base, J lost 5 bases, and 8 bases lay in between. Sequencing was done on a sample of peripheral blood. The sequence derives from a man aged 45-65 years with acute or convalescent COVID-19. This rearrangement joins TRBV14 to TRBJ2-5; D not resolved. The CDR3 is CASSQGVEETQYF. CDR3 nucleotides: TGTGCCAGCAGCCAAGGGGTGGAGGAGACCCAGTACTTC.